This T cell receptor beta chain was sequenced in a study of T cell repertoires in cytomegalovirus infection (dated by TCRdb to about 2019). Regarding the research as a whole: Donor HLA type was relevant to the analysis, because carriage of CMV infection together with the matching HLA type was indicated by public TCR beta signatures. Summary of the overall study and its limitations: The ex vivo response was dominated by HLA-C-restricted CMV-specific TCR beta clonotypes, and the single most frequent clonotype in two of eight donors was supplied by these HLA-C-restricted clonotypes. Cumulative frequency of public TCR beta family members discriminated carriers of CMV infection plus the relevant HLA type in this cohort and an independent approximately 350-donor cohort.

Points on this clonotype: What this receptor recognizes is not known. Base qualities were left out, and no much larger clone turns up one base away.

The sequencer was an Illumina HiSeq 1500. TCRdb itself trimmed the public reads at Q25 with fastp, ran MiXCR and retained productive beta chains. Each CDR3 protein gets just one entry, which takes the most common genes and DNA from the rows behind it. The sample data list around 740,000 distinct CDR3 sequences, and less than 40% of these were observed just once. The leading ten clones occupy around 2.8% of the sample. Reading the germline V gene gives CDR1 SGHTA and CDR2 FQGNSA. After removal of 6 bases from V and 8 bases from J, the junction retains 13 bases not matched to a gene. The CDR3, cysteine through phenylalanine, is 16 amino acids long. This entry keeps only the CDR3 DNA: 48 bases, framed from base 1.

Here the chain combines TRBV7-2 and TRBJ2-1, and 10 junction bases match TRBD2. Sequencing was carried out using PBMCs. The TCR originated in a human donor in good health (CMV status not recorded). Some clones in this sample may be carry-over from other donors' samples. The CDR3 protein is CASRASSGGFIHEQFF. The nucleotides read TGTGCCAGCAGAGCCTCTAGCGGGGGCTTCATCCATGAGCAGTTCTTC.